This T cell receptor beta chain was profiled in a study of early T cells in non-severe SARS-CoV-2 infection. There are 14 residues in the CDR3. Trimming took 5 bases from V and 8 from J; bases not matched to a gene: 8. The germline CDR1 and CDR2 sequences are LNHDA and SQIVND (reference sequence). This clonotype was detected ten times or more. MiXCR was run by TCRdb on the 5' RACE reads, yielding one entry per CDR3 protein. The sample carries about 38,000 distinct CDR3 sequences, 6% to 8.5% recorded once. The chain joins TRBV19 to TRBJ1-2; 10 nucleotides match TRBD1. The source is an adult who was a healthcare worker with PCR-confirmed SARS-CoV-2 infection or an uninfected control (not recorded which). Material: whole blood, obtained at baseline. CDR3 in amino acids: CASSEGQGKGGYTF. CDR3 nucleotides: TGTGCCAGTAGTGAGGGACAGGGGAAAGGAGGCTACACCTTC.